These T cell receptor beta chains were read from a single sample in a study of cytomegalovirus exposure and HLA in healthy donors. Clones were sequenced by immunoSEQ multiplex PCR, and TCRdb holds only the in-frame ones, with some missing. Altogether under 150,000 clones are present, approximately 70% being singletons, with the ten largest covering over 13%. The specimen sequenced was PBMCs. Receptor source: a human donor in good health. Both conserved end residues are part of each CDR3. The D gene is left open where the match is weak. Clone sizes are given selectively: once, few, many, or a class where the clone is expanded.

>-|TRBJ2-3|-|TRBV5-1
TGCGCCAGCAGCTTGGCCGAGATAGCGGACACAGATACGCAGTATTTT
CASSLAEIADTDTQYF
>-|TRBJ1-2|TRBD1|TRBV5-1
TGCGCCAGCAGCTTTTCTCGGACAGGGCTAAACTATGGCTACACCTTC
CASSFSRTGLNYGYTF
>-|TRBJ1-5|-|TRBV18
TGTGCCAGCTCACGAAGGGGCACTGAAGAGCCCCAGCATTTT
CASSRRGTEEPQHF
>-|TRBJ2-5|TRBD2|TRBV23-1
TGCGCCAGCTCCCTCGGGGGGGGAGGGACCCAGTACTTC
CASSLGGGGTQYF
>-|TRBJ2-1|-|TRBV9
TGTGCCAGCAGCCCCGATTACAGGCCCGAGCAGTTCTTC
CASSPDYRPEQFF
>-|TRBJ2-1|TRBD2|TRBV14
TGTGCCAGCAGCCAGGGAGGGGCTCACATTGAGCAGTTCTTC
CASSQGGAHIEQFF
>-|TRBJ1-1|-|TRBV7-8
TGTGCCAGCAGCAGAACAGGGATGAACACTGAAGCTTTCTTT
CASSRTGMNTEAFF
>-|TRBJ2-5|-|TRBV6-5
TGTGCCCTCAGGGTTTGGGGCGGGGTAGAGACCCAGTACTTC
CALRVWGGVETQYF
>-|TRBJ2-7|TRBD1|TRBV14
TGTGCCAGCAGCCTTTGGGACAGGGCTTACGAGCAGTACTTC
CASSLWDRAYEQYF
>-|TRBJ2-2|-|TRBV7-9
TGTGCCAGCAGCCCCCAGGGAGGCACCGGGGAGCTGTTTTTT
CASSPQGGTGELFF
>-|TRBJ1-5|-|TRBV19
TGTGCCAGTAGTACCAGACAGGTTCTCAATCAGCCCCAGCATTTT
CASSTRQVLNQPQHF
>once|TRBJ2-7|TRBD2|TRBV15
TGTGCCACCAGCAGAGGGGCCGGGACTAGCACAGCCTACGAGCAGTACTTC
CATSRGAGTSTAYEQYF
>-|TRBJ2-3|TRBD2|TRBV7-9
TGTGCCAGCAGCCGATGGCTAGCGGGCCACACAGATACGCAGTATTTT
CASSRWLAGHTDTQYF
>-|TRBJ2-7|-|TRBV4-2
TGTGCCAGCAGCCAACTTGGGACAGAGCAGTACTTC
CASSQLGTEQYF
>-|TRBJ1-2|-|TRBV5-1
TGCGCCAGCAGTGTGGGGCAGACCTATGGCTACACCTTC
CASSVGQTYGYTF
>-|TRBJ1-1|-|TRBV27
TGTGCCAGCAGTTTATCCGGGGTGGCTGAAGCTTTCTTT
CASSLSGVAEAFF
>-|TRBJ1-3|-|TRBV7-9
TGTGCCAGCAGCTTAGAGTCCGGGAACACCATATATTTT
CASSLESGNTIYF
>-|TRBJ2-5|TRBD2|TRBV5-1
TGCGCCAGCAGCCCTCTACCGGGACTAGCGGGGGGGGTTGAAGAGACCCAGTACTTC
CASSPLPGLAGGVEETQYF
>-|TRBJ2-1|TRBD2|TRBV10-3
TGTGCCATCAGTCCGGGACTAGCCCCCAGCGGCTCCTACAATGAGCAGTTCTTC
CAISPGLAPSGSYNEQFF
>-|TRBJ1-3|-|TRBV5-4
TGTGCCAGCAGCCCAGACGTGGGGGCAGCTGGAAACACCATATATTTT
CASSPDVGAAGNTIYF
>-|TRBJ2-7|-|TRBV11-2
TGTGCCAGCAGCTTAGAACCGGGGTGGACCTACGAGCAGTACTTC
CASSLEPGWTYEQYF
>-|TRBJ2-3|-|TRBV7-8
TGTGCCAGCAGCTTAGCGGCAGGGGGGAGCACAGATACGCAGTATTTT
CASSLAAGGSTDTQYF